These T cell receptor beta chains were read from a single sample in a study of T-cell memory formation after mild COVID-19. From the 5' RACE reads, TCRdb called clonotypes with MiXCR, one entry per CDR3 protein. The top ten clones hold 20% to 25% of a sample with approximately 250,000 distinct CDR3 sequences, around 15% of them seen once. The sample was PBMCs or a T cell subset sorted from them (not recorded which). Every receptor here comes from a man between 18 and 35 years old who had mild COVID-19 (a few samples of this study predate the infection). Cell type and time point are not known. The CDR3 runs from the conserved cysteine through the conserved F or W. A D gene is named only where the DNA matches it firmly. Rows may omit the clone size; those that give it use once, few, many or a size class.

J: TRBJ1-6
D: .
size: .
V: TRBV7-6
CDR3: CASSPSPRVSSYNSPLHF
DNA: TGTGCCAGCAGTCCTAGCCCAAGGGTGAGCTCCTATAATTCACCCCTCCACTTT

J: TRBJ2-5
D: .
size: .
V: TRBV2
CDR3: CASSENSEVETQYF
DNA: TGTGCCAGCAGCGAAAACTCAGAAGTGGAGACCCAGTACTTC

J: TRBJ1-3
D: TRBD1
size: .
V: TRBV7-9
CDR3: CASSYTTGPAGNTIYF
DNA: TGTGCCAGCAGCTATACGACAGGGCCTGCTGGAAACACCATATATTTT

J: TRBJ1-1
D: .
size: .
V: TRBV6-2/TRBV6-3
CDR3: CASSYLGRNTEAFF
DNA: TGTGCCAGCAGTTACCTCGGGAGAAACACTGAAGCTTTCTTT

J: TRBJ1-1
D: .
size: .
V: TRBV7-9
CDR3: CASSFKDQWTEAFF
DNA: TGTGCCAGCAGCTTCAAGGACCAGTGGACTGAAGCTTTCTTT

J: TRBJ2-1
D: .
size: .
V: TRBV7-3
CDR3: CASSLNSGRVNEQFF
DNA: TGTGCCAGCAGCTTAAACAGTGGCCGGGTCAATGAGCAGTTCTTC

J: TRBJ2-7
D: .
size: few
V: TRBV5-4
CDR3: CASSRDAGLGTYEQYF
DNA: TGTGCCAGCAGCCGTGACGCGGGCCTTGGGACCTACGAGCAGTACTTC

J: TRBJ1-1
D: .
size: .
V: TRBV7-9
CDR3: CASSLLSMNTEAFF
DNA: TGTGCCAGCAGCTTACTAAGCATGAACACTGAAGCTTTCTTT

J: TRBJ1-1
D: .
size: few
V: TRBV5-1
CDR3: CASSYDGAEAFF
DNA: TGCGCCAGCAGCTACGACGGTGCTGAAGCTTTCTTT

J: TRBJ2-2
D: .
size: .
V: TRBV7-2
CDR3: CASSWTQTGELFF
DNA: TGTGCCAGCAGCTGGACACAAACCGGGGAGCTGTTTTTT

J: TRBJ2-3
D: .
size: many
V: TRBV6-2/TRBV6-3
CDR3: CASGKRNTDTQYF
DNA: TGTGCCAGCGGAAAGCGGAACACAGATACGCAGTATTTT

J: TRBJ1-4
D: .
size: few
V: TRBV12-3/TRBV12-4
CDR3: CASRSGMTNEKLFF
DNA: TGTGCCAGCAGATCAGGGATGACTAATGAAAAACTGTTTTTT

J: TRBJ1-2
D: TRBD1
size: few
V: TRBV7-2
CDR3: CASSKGQGGYGYTF
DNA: TGTGCCAGCAGCAAAGGACAGGGAGGGTATGGCTACACCTTC

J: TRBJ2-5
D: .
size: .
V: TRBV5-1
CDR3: CASSPTTRSGETQYF
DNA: TGCGCCAGCAGCCCCACCACTAGGTCTGGGGAGACCCAGTACTTC

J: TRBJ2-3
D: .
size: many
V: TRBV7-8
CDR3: CASSFIDRTGRTDTQYF
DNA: TGTGCCAGCAGCTTTATCGACAGGACGGGGAGGACAGATACGCAGTATTTT